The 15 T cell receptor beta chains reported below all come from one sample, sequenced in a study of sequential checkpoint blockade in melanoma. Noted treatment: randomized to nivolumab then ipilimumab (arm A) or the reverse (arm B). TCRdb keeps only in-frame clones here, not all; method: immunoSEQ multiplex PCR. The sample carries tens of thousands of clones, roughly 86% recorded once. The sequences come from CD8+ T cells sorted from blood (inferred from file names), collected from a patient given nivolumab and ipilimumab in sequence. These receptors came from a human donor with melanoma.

The DNA for the CDR3 is TGTGCCAGCAGCCGAGTGACTAGCGGGAGTGGTGAGCAGTTCTTC. It encodes CASSRVTSGSGEQFF. V gene TRBV28 combines with J gene TRBJ2-1, with 12 positions matching TRBD2. Per germline, CDR1 MDHEN and CDR2 SYDVKM. This CDR3 has 15 residues. V was clipped by 6 bases and J by 9 bases; unmatched bases: 9.

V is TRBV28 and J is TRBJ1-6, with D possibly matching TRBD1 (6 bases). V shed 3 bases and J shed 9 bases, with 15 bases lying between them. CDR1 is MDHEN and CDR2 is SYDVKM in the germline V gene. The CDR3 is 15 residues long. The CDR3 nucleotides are TGTGCCAGCAGTTTGCTAGCGGGACACCCTTCACCCCTCCACTTT. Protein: CASSLLAGHPSPLHF.

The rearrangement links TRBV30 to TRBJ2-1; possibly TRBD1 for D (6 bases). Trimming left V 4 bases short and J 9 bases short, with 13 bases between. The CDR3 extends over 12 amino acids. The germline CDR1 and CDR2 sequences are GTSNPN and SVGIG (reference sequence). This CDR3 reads CAWTGSRGEQFF. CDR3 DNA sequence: TGTGCCTGGACAGGGAGCAGGGGTGAGCAGTTCTTC.

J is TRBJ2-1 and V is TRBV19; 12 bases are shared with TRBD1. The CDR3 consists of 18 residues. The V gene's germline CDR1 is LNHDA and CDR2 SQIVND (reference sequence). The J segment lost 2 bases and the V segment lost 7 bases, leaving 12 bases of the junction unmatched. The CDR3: CASIRDRGRLGAYNEQFF. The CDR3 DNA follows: TGTGCCAGTATAAGGGACAGGGGGCGTCTAGGAGCCTACAATGAGCAGTTCTTC.

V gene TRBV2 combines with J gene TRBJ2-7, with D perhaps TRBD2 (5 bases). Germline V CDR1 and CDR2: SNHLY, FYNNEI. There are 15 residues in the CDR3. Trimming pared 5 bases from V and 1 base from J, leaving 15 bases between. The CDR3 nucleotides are TGTGCCAGCAGTCCCTTTAACTCGGGGTCCTACGAGCAGTACTTC. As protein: CASSPFNSGSYEQYF.

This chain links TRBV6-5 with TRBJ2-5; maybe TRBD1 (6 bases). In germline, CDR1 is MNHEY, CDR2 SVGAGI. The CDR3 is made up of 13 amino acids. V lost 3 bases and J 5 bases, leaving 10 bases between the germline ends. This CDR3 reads CASSYLQGETQYF. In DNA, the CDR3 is TGTGCCAGCAGTTATCTGCAGGGGGAGACCCAGTACTTC.

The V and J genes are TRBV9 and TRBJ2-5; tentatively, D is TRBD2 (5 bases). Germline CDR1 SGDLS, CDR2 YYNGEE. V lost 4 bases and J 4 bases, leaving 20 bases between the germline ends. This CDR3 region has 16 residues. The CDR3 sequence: CASSLRAAHNVETQYF. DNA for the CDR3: TGTGCCAGCAGCCTCAGAGCGGCCCATAATGTAGAGACCCAGTACTTC.

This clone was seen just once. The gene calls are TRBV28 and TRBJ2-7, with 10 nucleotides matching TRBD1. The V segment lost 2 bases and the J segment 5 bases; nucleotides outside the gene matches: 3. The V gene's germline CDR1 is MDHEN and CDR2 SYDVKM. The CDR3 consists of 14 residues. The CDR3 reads CASSLGTGVNEQYF. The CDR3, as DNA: TGTGCCAGCAGTTTAGGGACAGGGGTTAACGAGCAGTACTTC.

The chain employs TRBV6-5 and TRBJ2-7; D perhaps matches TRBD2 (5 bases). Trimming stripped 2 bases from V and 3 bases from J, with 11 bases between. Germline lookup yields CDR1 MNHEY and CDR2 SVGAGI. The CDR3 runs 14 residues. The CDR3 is CASSYEAGRYEQYF. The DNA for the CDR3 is TGTGCCAGCAGTTACGAGGCGGGCCGCTACGAGCAGTACTTC.

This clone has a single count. The CDR3 region has the DNA TGCAGCGTTGTAACAGGGCGGACTGAAGCTTTCTTT. It specifies CSVVTGRTEAFF. The chain has TRBV29-1 and TRBJ1-1, with D perhaps matching TRBD1 (6 bases). The CDR3 runs to 12 residues. The germline V gene encodes CDR1 SQVTM and CDR2 ANQGSEA. V dropped 4 bases and J dropped 5 bases, with 11 bases sitting between them.

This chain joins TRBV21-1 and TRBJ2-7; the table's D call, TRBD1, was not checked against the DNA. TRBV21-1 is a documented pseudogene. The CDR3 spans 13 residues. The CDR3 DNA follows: TGTGCCAGAGGGACAGGGGGCGAGGACGAGCAGTACTTC. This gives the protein CARGTGGEDEQYF.

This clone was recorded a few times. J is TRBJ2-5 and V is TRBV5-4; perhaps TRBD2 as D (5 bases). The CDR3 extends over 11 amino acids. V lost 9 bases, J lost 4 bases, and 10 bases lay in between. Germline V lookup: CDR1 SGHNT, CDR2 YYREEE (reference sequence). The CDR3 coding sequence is TGTGCCACCCTCCGGGGAGAGACCCAGTACTTC. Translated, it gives CATLRGETQYF.

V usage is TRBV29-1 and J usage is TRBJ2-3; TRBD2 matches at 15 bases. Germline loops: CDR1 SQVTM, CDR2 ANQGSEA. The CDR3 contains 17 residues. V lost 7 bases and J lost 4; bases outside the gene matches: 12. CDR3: CSAWGGLAGGSADTQYF. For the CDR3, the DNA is TGCAGCGCGTGGGGGGGACTAGCGGGAGGAAGTGCAGATACGCAGTATTTT.

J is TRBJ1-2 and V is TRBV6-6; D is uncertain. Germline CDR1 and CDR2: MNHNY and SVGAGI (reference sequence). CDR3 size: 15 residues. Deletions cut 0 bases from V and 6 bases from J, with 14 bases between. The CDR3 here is CASSYSWEGADGYTF. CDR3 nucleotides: TGTGCCAGCAGTTACTCTTGGGAGGGAGCGGATGGCTACACCTTC.

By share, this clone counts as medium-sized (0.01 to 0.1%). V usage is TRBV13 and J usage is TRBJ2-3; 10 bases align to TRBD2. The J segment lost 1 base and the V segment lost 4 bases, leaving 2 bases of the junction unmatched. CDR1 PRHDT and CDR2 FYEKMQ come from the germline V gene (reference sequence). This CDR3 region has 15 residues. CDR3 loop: CASSSGTSGTDTQYF. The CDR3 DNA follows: TGTGCCAGCAGCTCCGGGACTAGCGGCACAGATACGCAGTATTTT.